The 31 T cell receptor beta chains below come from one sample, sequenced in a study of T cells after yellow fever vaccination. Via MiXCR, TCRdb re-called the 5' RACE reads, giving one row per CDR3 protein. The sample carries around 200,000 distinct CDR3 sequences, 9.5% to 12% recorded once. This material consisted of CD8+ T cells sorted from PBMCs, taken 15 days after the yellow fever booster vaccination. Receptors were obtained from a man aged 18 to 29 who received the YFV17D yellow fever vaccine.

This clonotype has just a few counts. CDR3 sequence reads: CASSLAGREQFF. In DNA, the CDR3 is TGTGCCAGCAGCTTAGCAGGGCGCGAGCAGTTCTTC. The chain employs TRBV7-9 and TRBJ2-1; no clear D gene. The germline CDR1 and CDR2 sequences are SEHNR and FQNEAQ (reference sequence). The CDR3 contains 12 residues. V lost 0 bases and J 10 bases, leaving 7 bases between the germline ends. Based on the CDR3 plus reference TRBV7-9 and TRBJ2-1, the full variable domain is DTGVSQNPRHKITKRGQNVTFRCDPISEHNRLYWYRQTLGQGPEFLTYFQNEAQLEKSRLLSDRFSAERPKGSFSTLEIQRTEQGDSAMYLCASSLAGREQFFGPGTRLTVL.

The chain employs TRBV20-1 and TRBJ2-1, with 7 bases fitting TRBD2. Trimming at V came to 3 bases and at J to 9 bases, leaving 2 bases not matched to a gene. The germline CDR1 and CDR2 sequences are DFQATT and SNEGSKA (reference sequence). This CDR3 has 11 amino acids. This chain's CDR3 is CSARASGEQFF. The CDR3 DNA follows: TGCAGTGCTAGGGCTAGCGGTGAGCAGTTCTTC.

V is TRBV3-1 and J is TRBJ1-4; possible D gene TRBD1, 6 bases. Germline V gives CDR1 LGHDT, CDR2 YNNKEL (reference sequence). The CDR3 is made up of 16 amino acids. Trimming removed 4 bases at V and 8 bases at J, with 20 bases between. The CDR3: CASSPGGQDGEEKLFF. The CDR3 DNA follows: TGTGCCAGCAGCCCGGGGGGGCAGGATGGAGAGGAAAAACTGTTTTTT. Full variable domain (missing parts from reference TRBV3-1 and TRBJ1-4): DTAVSQTPKYLVTQMGNDKSIKCEQNLGHDTMYWYKQDSKKFLKIMFSYNNKELIINETVPNRFSPKSPDKAHLNLHINSLELGDSAVYFCASSPGGQDGEEKLFFGSGTQLSVL.

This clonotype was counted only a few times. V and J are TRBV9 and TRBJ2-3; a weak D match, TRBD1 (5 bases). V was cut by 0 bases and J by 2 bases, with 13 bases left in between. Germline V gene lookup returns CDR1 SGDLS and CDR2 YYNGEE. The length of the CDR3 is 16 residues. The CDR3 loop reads CASSVAGQGATDTQYF. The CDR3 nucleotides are TGTGCCAGCAGCGTAGCTGGCCAGGGCGCCACAGATACGCAGTATTTT.

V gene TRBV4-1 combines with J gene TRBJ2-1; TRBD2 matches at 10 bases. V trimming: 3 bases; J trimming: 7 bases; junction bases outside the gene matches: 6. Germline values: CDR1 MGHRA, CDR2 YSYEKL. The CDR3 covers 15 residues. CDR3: CASSHSGGARNEQFF. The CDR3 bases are TGCGCCAGCAGCCACAGCGGGGGGGCTCGGAATGAGCAGTTCTTC.

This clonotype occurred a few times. Here the CDR3 DNA reads TGTGCCAGCAGCCCCGTTACAGGGGGCGAAGAGACCCAGTACTTC. Amino acid sequence: CASSPVTGGEETQYF. The rearrangement uses TRBV6-5 and TRBJ2-5, with 9 nucleotides matching TRBD1. This CDR3 region has 15 residues. The germline gives CDR1 MNHEY, CDR2 SVGAGI. The V gene end was trimmed by 6 bases and the J gene end by 3 bases; junction bases not matched to a gene: 8.

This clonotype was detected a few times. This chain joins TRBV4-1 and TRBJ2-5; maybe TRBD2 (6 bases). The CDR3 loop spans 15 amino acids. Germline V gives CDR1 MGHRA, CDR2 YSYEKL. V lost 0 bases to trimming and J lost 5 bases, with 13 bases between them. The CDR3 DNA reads TGCGCCAGCAGCCAAGACCCCCGTGGGGGGGAGACCCAGTACTTC. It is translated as CASSQDPRGGETQYF.

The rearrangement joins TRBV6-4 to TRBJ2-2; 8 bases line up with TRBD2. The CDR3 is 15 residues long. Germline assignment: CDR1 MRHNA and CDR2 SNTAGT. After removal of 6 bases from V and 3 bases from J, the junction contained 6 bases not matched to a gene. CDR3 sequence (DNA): TGTGCCAGCAGCCCGACTAGCGACTACACCGGGGAGCTGTTTTTT. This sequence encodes CASSPTSDYTGELFF.

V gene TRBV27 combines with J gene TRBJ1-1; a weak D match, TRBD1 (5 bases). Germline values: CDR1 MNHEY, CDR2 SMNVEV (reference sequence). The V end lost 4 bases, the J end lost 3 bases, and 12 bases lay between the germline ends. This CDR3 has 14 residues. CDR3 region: CASSSTPGYTEAFF. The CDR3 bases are TGTGCCAGCAGTTCAACTCCAGGGTACACTGAAGCTTTCTTT.

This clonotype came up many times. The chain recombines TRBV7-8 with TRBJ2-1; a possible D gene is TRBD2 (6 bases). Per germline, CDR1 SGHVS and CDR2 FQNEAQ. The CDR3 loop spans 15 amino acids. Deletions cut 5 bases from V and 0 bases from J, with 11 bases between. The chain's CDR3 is CASSPWGGSYNEQFF. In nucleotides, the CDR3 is TGTGCCAGCAGCCCCTGGGGAGGCTCCTACAATGAGCAGTTCTTC.

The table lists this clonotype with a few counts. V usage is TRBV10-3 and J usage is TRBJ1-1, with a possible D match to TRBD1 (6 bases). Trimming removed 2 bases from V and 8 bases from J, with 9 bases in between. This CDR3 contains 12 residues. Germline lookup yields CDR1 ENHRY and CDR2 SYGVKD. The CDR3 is CAISEDRREAFF. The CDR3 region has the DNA TGTGCCATCAGTGAGGACAGGCGGGAAGCTTTCTTT.

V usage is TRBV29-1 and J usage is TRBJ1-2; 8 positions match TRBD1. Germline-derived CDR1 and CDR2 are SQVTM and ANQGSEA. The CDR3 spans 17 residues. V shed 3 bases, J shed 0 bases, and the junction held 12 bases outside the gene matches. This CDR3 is CSVEYVDRVKANYGYTF. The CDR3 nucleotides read TGCAGCGTTGAGTACGTGGACAGGGTCAAAGCTAACTATGGCTACACCTTC.

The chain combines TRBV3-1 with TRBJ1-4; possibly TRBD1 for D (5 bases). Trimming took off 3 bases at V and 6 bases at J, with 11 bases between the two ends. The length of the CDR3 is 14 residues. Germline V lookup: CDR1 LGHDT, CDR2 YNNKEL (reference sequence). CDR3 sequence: CASSHGAFHEKLFF. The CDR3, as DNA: TGTGCCAGCAGCCACGGGGCATTTCATGAAAAACTGTTTTTT.

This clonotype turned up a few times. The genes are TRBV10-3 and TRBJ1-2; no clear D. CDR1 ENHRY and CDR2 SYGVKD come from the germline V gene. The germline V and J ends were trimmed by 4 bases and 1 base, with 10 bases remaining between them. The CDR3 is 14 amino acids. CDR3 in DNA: TGTGCCATCAGTGGAAGGTTAAGTAACTATGGCTACACCTTC. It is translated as CAISGRLSNYGYTF.

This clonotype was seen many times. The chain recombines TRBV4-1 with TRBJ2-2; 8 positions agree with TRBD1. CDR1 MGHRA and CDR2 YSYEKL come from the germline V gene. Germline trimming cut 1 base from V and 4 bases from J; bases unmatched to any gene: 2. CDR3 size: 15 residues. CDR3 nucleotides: TGCGCCAGCAGCCAAGGGACAGGGTCCACCGGGGAGCTGTTTTTT. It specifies CASSQGTGSTGELFF.

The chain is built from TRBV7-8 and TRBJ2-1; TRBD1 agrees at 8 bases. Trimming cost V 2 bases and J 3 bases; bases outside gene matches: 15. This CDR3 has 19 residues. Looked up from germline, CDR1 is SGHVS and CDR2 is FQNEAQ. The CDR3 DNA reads TGTGCCAGCAGCTTACCGGACAGGGATACGGTGATATACTACAATGAGCAGTTCTTC. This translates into CASSLPDRDTVIYYNEQFF. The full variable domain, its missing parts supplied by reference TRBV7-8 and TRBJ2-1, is GAGVSQSPRYKVAKRGQDVALRCDPISGHVSLFWYQQALGQGPEFLTYFQNEAQLDKSGLPSDRFFAERPEGSVSTLKIQRTQQEDSAVYLCASSLPDRDTVIYYNEQFFGPGTRLTVL.

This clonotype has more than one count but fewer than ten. The CDR3 loop reads CASSLWGLPQLNYGYTF. CDR3 sequence (DNA): TGTGCCAGCAGTTTATGGGGGCTCCCACAATTAAACTATGGCTACACCTTC. J is TRBJ1-2 and V is TRBV27; the D gene is possibly TRBD1 (6 bases). The CDR3 sequence is 17 residues long. The V end was cut by 1 base, the J end by 2 bases, with 17 bases between. Germline lookup yields CDR1 MNHEY and CDR2 SMNVEV (reference sequence).

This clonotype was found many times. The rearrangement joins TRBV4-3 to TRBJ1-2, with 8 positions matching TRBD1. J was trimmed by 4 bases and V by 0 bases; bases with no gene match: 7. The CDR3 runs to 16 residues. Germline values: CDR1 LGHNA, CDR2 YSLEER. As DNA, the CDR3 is TGCGCCAGCAGCCAAGATAGGGGCGGGACAGGCTATGGCTACACCTTC. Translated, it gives CASSQDRGGTGYGYTF.

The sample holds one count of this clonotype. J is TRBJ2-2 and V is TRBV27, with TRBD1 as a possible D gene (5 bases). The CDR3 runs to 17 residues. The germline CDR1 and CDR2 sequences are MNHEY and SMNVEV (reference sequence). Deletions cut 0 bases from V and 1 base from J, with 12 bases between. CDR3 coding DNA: TGTGCCAGCAGTTTATCGCCAGGGTACCTGAACACCGGGGAGCTGTTTTTT. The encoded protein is CASSLSPGYLNTGELFF.

As DNA, the CDR3 is TGCAGTGCTAGTGGTGTCCAGGCTAGCGGGGGAGCCCCGAAAGAGACCCAGTACTTC. It specifies CSASGVQASGGAPKETQYF. The gene calls are TRBV20-1 and TRBJ2-5, with 10 positions matching TRBD2. Germline loops: CDR1 DFQATT, CDR2 SNEGSKA (reference sequence). CDR3 length: 19 residues. After removal of 3 bases from V and 3 bases from J, the junction contained 19 bases not matched to a gene.

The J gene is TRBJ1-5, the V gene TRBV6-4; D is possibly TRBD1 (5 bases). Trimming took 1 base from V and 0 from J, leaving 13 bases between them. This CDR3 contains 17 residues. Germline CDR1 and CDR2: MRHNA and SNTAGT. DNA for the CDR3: TGTGCCAGCAGTGACTATTGGTGGGGCAATAGCAATCAGCCCCAGCATTTT. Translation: CASSDYWWGNSNQPQHF.

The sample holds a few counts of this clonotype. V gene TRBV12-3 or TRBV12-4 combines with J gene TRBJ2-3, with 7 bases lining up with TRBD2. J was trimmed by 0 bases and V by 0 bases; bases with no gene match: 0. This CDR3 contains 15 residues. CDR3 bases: TGTGCCAGCAGTTTAGCGGGGGGGAGCACAGATACGCAGTATTTT. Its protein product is CASSLAGGSTDTQYF.

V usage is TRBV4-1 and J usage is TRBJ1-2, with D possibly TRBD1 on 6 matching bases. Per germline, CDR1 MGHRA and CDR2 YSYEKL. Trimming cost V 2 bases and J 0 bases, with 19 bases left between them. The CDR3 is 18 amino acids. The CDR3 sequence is CASSQIWSGQRANYGYTF. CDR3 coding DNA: TGCGCCAGCAGCCAAATTTGGTCCGGACAGAGAGCTAACTATGGCTACACCTTC.

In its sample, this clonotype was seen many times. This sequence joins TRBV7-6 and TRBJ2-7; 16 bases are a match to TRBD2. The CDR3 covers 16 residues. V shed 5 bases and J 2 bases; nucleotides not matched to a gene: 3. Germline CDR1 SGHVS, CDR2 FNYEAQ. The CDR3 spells CASSPGTSGGAYEQYF. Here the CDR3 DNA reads TGTGCCAGCAGCCCCGGGACTAGCGGGGGGGCCTACGAGCAGTACTTC.

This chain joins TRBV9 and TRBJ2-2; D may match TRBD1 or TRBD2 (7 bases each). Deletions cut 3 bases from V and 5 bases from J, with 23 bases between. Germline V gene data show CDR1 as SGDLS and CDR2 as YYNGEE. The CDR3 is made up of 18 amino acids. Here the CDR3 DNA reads TGTGCCAGCAGCGCCAGGGGGGGCGGCACGGCAAGGACCGGGGAGCTGTTTTTT. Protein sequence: CASSARGGGTARTGELFF.

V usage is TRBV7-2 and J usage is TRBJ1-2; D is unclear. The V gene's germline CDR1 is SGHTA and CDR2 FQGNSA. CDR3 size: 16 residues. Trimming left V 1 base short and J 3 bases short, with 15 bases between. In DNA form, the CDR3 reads TGTGCCAGCAGCTTAGTACGCGCCTGGGAGGACTATGGCTACACCTTC. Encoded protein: CASSLVRAWEDYGYTF.

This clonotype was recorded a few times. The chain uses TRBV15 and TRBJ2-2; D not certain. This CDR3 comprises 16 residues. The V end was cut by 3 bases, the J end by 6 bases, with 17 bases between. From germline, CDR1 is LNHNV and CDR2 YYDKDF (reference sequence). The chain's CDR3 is CATSSPLRSGAGELFF. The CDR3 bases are TGTGCCACCAGCAGCCCCCTTAGGTCCGGAGCCGGGGAGCTGTTTTTT.

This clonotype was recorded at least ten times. CDR3 in amino acids: CASSQRDWGYKNTEAFF. The CDR3 bases are TGCGCCAGCAGCCAAAGGGACTGGGGATATAAGAACACTGAAGCTTTCTTT. The chain couples TRBV4-3 to TRBJ1-1; tentative D call: TRBD1 (5 bases). CDR1 LGHNA and CDR2 YSLEER come from the germline V gene. CDR3 length: 17 residues. V lost 2 bases and J 1 base, leaving 17 bases between the germline ends.

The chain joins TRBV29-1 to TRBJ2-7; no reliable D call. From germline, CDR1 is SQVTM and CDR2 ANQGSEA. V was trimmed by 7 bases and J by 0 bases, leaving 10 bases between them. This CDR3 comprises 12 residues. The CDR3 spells CSGQGFSYEQYF. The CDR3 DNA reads TGCAGCGGCCAAGGATTCTCCTACGAGCAGTACTTC.

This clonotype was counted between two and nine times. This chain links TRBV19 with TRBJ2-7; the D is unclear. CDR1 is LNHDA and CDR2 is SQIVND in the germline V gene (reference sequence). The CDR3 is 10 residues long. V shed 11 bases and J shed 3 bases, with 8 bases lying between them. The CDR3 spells CAVGNYEQYF. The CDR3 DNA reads TGTGCCGTAGGGAACTACGAGCAGTACTTC.

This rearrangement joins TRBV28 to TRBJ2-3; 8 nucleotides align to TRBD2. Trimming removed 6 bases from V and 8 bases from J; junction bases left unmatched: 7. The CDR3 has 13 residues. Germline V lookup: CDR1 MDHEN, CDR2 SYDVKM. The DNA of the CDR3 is TGTGCCAGCAGGCCGGGGACTAGTCGTACGCAGTATTTT. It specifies CASRPGTSRTQYF.